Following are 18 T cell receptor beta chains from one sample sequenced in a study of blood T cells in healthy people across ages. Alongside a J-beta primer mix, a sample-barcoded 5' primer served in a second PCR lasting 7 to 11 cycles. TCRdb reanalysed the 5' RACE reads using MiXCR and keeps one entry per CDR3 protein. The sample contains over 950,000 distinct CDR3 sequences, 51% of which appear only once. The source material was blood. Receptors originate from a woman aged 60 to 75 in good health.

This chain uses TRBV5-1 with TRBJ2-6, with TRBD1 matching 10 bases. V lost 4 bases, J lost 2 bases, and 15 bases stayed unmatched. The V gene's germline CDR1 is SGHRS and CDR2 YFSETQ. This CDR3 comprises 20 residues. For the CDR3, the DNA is TGCGCCAGCAGCCGAAACCCACCTGCCGGGACAGGGGCTGGGGCCAACGTCCTGACTTTC. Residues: CASSRNPPAGTGAGANVLTF. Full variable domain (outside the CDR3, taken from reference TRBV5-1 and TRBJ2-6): KAGVTQTPRYLIKTRGQQVTLSCSPISGHRSVSWYQQTPGQGLQFLFEYFSETQRNKGNFPGRFSGRQFSNSRSEMNVSTLELGDSALYLCASSRNPPAGTGAGANVLTFGAGSRLTVL.

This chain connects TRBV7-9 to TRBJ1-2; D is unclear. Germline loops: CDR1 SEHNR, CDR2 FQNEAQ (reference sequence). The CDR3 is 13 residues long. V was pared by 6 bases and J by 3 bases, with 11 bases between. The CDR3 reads CASSRQDYYGYTF. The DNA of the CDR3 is TGTGCCAGCAGTCGGCAGGATTACTATGGCTACACCTTC.

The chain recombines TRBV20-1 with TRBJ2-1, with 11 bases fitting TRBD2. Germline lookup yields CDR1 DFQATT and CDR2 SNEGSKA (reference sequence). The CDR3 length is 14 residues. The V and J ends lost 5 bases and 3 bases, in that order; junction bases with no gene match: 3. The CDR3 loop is CSAFTSGGYNEQFF. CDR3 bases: TGCAGTGCTTTCACTAGCGGGGGCTACAATGAGCAGTTCTTC.

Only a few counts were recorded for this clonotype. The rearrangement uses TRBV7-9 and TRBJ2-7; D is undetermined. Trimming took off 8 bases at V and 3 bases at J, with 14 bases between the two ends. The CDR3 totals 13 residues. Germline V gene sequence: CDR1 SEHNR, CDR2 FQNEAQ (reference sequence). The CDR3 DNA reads TGTGCCAGCTCCCTTCTCCTGGGCTACGAGCAGTACTTC. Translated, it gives CASSLLLGYEQYF.

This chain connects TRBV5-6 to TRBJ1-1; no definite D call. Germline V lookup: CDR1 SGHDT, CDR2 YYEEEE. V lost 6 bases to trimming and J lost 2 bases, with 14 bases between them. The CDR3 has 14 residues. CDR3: CASTDVQINTEAFF. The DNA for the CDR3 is TGTGCCAGCACCGACGTTCAGATTAACACTGAAGCTTTCTTT.

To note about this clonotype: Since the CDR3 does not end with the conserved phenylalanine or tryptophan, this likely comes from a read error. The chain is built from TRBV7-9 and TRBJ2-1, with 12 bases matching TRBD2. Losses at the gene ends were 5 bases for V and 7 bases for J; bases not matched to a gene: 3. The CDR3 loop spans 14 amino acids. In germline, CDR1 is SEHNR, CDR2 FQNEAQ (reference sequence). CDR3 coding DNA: TGTGCCAGCAGCCGACTAGCGGGAGCTAATGAGCAGTTCTTA. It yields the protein CASSRLAGANEQFL.

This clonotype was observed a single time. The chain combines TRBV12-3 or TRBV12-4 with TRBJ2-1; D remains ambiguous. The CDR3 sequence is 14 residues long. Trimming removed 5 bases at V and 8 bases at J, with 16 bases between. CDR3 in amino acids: CASSVGRSLDEQFF. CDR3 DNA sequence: TGTGCCAGCAGTGTAGGACGTTCGCTGGATGAGCAGTTCTTC.

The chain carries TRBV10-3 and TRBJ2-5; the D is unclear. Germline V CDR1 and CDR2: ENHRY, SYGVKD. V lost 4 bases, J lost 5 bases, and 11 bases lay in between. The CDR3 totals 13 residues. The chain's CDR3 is CAISGGVWETQYF. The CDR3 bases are TGTGCCATCAGTGGGGGTGTGTGGGAGACCCAGTACTTC.

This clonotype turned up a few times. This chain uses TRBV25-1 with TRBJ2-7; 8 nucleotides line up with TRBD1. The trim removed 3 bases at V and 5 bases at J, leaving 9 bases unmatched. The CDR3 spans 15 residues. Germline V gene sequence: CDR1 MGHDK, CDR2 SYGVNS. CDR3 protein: CASSEMDRATNEQYF. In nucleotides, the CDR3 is TGTGCCAGCAGTGAGATGGACAGGGCGACCAACGAGCAGTACTTC.

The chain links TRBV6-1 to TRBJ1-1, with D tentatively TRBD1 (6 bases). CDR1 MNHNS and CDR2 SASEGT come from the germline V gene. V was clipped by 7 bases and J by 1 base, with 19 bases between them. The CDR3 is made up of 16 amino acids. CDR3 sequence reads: CASTDRTSLSNTEAFF. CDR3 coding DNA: TGTGCCAGCACGGACAGAACTAGCCTTTCGAACACTGAAGCTTTCTTT.

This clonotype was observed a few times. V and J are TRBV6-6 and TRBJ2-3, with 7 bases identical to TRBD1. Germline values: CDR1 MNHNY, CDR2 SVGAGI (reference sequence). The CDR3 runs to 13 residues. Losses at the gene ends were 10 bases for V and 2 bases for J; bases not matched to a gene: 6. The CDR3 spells CAISTGHTDTQYF. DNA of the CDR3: TGTGCCATCTCGACAGGGCACACAGATACGCAGTATTTT.

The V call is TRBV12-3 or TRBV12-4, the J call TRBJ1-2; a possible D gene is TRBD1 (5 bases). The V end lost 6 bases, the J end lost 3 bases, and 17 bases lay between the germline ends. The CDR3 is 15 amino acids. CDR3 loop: CASRPTVIRDYGYTF. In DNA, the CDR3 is TGTGCCAGCAGACCTACAGTCATCAGGGACTATGGCTACACCTTC.

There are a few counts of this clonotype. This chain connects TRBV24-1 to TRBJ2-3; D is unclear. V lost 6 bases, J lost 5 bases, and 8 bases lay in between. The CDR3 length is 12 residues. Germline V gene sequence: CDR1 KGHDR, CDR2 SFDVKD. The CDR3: CATSSWGDTQYF. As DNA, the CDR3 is TGTGCCACCAGTTCCTGGGGAGATACGCAGTATTTT.

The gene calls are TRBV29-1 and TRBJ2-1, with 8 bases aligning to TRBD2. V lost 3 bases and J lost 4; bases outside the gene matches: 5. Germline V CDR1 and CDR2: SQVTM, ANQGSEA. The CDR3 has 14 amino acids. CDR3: CSVEGTSGYNEQFF. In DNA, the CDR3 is TGCAGCGTTGAGGGTACTAGCGGATACAATGAGCAGTTCTTC.

The CDR3 DNA sequence: TGTGCCGCTAACCCCCTCGGAGGTGGCACAGATACGCAGTATTTT. Amino acid sequence: CAANPLGGGTDTQYF. The chain employs TRBV7-2 and TRBJ2-3, with D possibly matching TRBD2 (5 bases). Trimming took off 11 bases at V and 1 base at J, with 19 bases between the two ends. This CDR3 contains 15 residues. Germline V lookup: CDR1 SGHTA, CDR2 FQGNSA.

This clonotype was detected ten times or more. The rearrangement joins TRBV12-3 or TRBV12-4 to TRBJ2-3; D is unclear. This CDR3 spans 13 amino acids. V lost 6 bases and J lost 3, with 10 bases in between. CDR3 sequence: CASSLRGTDTQYF. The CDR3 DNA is TGTGCCAGCAGCCTGAGAGGAACAGATACGCAGTATTTT.

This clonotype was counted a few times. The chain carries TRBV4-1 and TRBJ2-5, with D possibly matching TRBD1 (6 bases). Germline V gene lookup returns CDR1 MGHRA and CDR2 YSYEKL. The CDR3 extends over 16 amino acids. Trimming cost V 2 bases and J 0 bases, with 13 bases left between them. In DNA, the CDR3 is TGCGCCAGCAGCCAAAGGCGGACAGATGACCAAGAGACCCAGTACTTC. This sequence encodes CASSQRRTDDQETQYF.

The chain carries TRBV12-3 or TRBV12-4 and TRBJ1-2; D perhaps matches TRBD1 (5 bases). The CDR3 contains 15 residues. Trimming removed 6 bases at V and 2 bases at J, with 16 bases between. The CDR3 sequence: CASSRQSGKNYGYTF. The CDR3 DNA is TGTGCCAGCAGCCGTCAGTCAGGGAAAAACTATGGCTACACCTTC.